The 5 T cell receptor beta chains presented below share a single source sample, sequenced in a study of blood T cell repertoires in COVID-19. Profiling relied on immunoSEQ multiplex PCR, and the TCRdb table lists in-frame clones only, not all of them. The table shows approximately 300,000 clones, with 80% to 90% occurring only once. The sample was peripheral blood. These receptors were taken from a man aged 25-45 years with acute or convalescent COVID-19.

The V call is TRBV5-1, the J call TRBJ2-3; 7 nucleotides agree with TRBD2. The CDR3 runs 14 residues. V trimming: 2 bases; J trimming: 4 bases; junction bases outside the gene matches: 4. Germline assignment: CDR1 SGHRS and CDR2 YFSETQ. The DNA for the CDR3 is TGCGCCAGCAGCTTACGCGGGAGAGCAGATACGCAGTATTTT. This sequence encodes CASSLRGRADTQYF.

V usage is TRBV5-5 and J usage is TRBJ2-7; maybe TRBD1 (6 bases). Germline V lookup: CDR1 SGHKS, CDR2 YYEKEE (reference sequence). V lost 5 bases, J lost 4 bases, and 10 bases lay in between. This CDR3 is 12 amino acids long. This chain's CDR3 is CASSHRGYEQYF. The CDR3, as DNA: TGTGCCAGCAGTCATAGGGGGTACGAGCAGTACTTC.

The V call is TRBV7-2, the J call TRBJ2-5; possible D gene TRBD1, 6 bases. This CDR3 has 14 residues. The V gene's germline CDR1 is SGHTA and CDR2 FQGNSA. V was cut by 6 bases and J by 5 bases, with 16 bases left in between. In nucleotides, the CDR3 is TGTGCCAGCAGTCTTAACAGGGCACGGGAGACCCAGTACTTC. It is translated as CASSLNRARETQYF. Variable domain in full (rest from reference TRBV7-2 and TRBJ2-5): GAGVSQSPSNKVTEKGKDVELRCDPISGHTALYWYRQSLGQGLEFLIYFQGNSAPDKSGLPSDRFSAERTGGSVSTLTIQRTQQEDSAVYLCASSLNRARETQYFGPGTRLLVL.

This sequence joins TRBV10-1 and TRBJ1-5; 12 bases line up with TRBD1. The CDR3 runs to 17 residues. Germline values: CDR1 WNHNN, CDR2 SYGVQD (reference sequence). V gave up 6 bases and J gave up 1 base; unmatched junction bases: 7. In DNA form, the CDR3 reads TGCGCCAGCAGCCCGGGACAGGGGGCTAAGAGCAATCAGCCCCAGCATTTT. This translates into CASSPGQGAKSNQPQHF.

This chain uses TRBV12-3 or TRBV12-4 with TRBJ1-2; D not certain. The CDR3 is 13 amino acids. Trimming cost V 0 bases and J 2 bases, with 4 bases left between them. The CDR3 sequence: CASSLALNYGYTF. CDR3 sequence (DNA): TGTGCCAGCAGTTTAGCACTGAACTATGGCTACACCTTC.